Listed below are T cell receptor beta chains from one sample, sequenced in a study of blood T cell repertoires in COVID-19. Only in-frame clones appear in the TCRdb table, and some are missing; sequencing was by immunoSEQ multiplex PCR. The data contain about 100,000 clones, 70% to 90% of them singletons. Sequenced material: peripheral blood. The source of these receptors is a human donor in a cohort sampled during active COVID-19. The CDR3 runs from the conserved cysteine through the conserved F or W. Each record gives: clone size, V gene, D gene, J gene, CDR3 protein, CDR3 DNA. A D gene is named only where the DNA matches it firmly. The size field is filled for only some rows; it gives once, few, many or a size class.

>-|TRBV10-1|-|TRBJ1-6
CASSESIANNSPLHF
TGCGCCAGCAGTGAGTCGATAGCCAATAATTCACCCCTCCACTTT
>-|TRBV5-6|-|TRBJ1-2
CASSLGGLPYGYTF
TGTGCCAGCAGCTTGGGGGGGCTACCCTATGGCTACACCTTC
>few|TRBV19|-|TRBJ2-3
CASSVGQTKVSTDTQYF
TGTGCCAGTAGTGTCGGACAGACCAAAGTAAGCACAGATACGCAGTATTTT
>-|TRBV7-8|-|TRBJ2-3
CASSVRDGPDTQYF
TGTGCCAGCAGCGTCCGGGATGGGCCAGATACGCAGTATTTT
>-|TRBV5-1|-|TRBJ2-5
CASSGGTVQETQYF
TGCGCCAGCAGCGGAGGGACAGTTCAAGAGACCCAGTACTTC
>-|TRBV7-9|TRBD2|TRBJ2-7
CASTPGLAGGEQYF
TGTGCCAGCACCCCTGGACTAGCGGGAGGAGAGCAGTACTTC
>-|TRBV7-8|TRBD1|TRBJ2-2
CASRFTTGVNTGELFF
TGTGCCAGCAGGTTCACAACAGGGGTAAACACCGGGGAGCTGTTTTTT
>-|TRBV5-6|-|TRBJ2-1
CASSLLSRDEQFF
TGTGCCAGCAGCTTGCTATCGAGGGATGAGCAGTTCTTC
>once|TRBV7-8|-|TRBJ1-1
CASSPKPWATEAFF
TGTGCCAGCAGCCCGAAGCCGTGGGCCACTGAAGCTTTCTTT
>-|TRBV29-1|-|TRBJ1-1
CSVVGQMEAFF
TGCAGCGTTGTTGGGCAGATGGAAGCTTTCTTT
>-|TRBV3-1/TRBV3-2|-|TRBJ2-3
CASSQEHSRSTDTQYF
TGTGCCAGCAGCCAAGAGCACAGTAGAAGCACAGATACGCAGTATTTT
>-|TRBV2|-|TRBJ2-3
CASSDQGPTDTQYF
TGTGCCAGCAGTGACCAGGGTCCCACAGATACGCAGTATTTT
>-|TRBV27|TRBD2|TRBJ2-1
CASTGLAGGPPHNEQFF
TGTGCCAGCACGGGACTAGCGGGAGGGCCGCCCCACAATGAGCAGTTCTTC
>-|TRBV11-3|TRBD2|TRBJ2-1
CASSLGLAGDLSYNEQFF
TGTGCCAGCAGCTTAGGACTAGCGGGGGACCTCTCCTACAATGAGCAGTTCTTC
>-|TRBV6-2/TRBV6-3|TRBD2|TRBJ2-1
CASSYTGEGYNEQFF
TGTGCCAGCAGTTACACGGGGGAGGGGTACAATGAGCAGTTCTTC
>-|TRBV7-2|TRBD2|TRBJ2-3
CASSLDSSSGSTDTQYF
TGTGCCAGCAGCTTAGACTCTTCTAGCGGGAGCACAGATACGCAGTATTTT
>-|TRBV3-1/TRBV3-2|-|TRBJ2-5
CASSQTAPEAQYF
TGTGCCAGCAGCCAAACAGCACCGGAGGCCCAGTACTTC
>-|TRBV6-5|-|TRBJ1-1
CASSPGLDSTEAFF
TGTGCCAGCAGCCCGGGGCTGGACAGCACTGAAGCTTTCTTT
>-|TRBV13|TRBD2|TRBJ2-1
CASSLGRGGASNEQFF
TGTGCCAGCAGCTTAGGCCGCGGGGGGGCCTCGAATGAGCAGTTCTTC
>-|TRBV27|-|TRBJ1-2
CASSLSRGPYGYTF
TGTGCCAGCAGTTTGTCCAGGGGACCCTATGGCTACACCTTC
>-|TRBV7-9|TRBD2|TRBJ2-1
CASSSLAGENYNEQFF
TGTGCCAGCAGCTCCTTAGCGGGAGAGAACTACAATGAGCAGTTCTTC
>-|TRBV11-2|-|TRBJ1-1
CASSRALRDTEAFF
TGTGCCAGCAGCAGGGCCCTGCGGGACACTGAAGCTTTCTTT
>-|TRBV6-2/TRBV6-3|-|TRBJ1-6
CASSPRVFSNSPLHF
TGTGCCAGCAGCCCTCGAGTATTCTCCAATTCACCCCTCCACTTT
>-|TRBV2|TRBD1|TRBJ2-7
CASSVRGKGAYEQYF
TGTGCCAGCAGTGTGAGGGGCAAGGGGGCTTACGAGCAGTACTTC
>once|TRBV28|-|TRBJ2-2
CASSLERGGTGELFF
TGTGCCAGCAGTTTAGAGAGGGGGGGCACCGGGGAGCTGTTTTTT
>once|TRBV9|TRBD2|TRBJ2-1
CASSVVAGANNEQFF
TGTGCCAGCAGCGTAGTAGCGGGGGCCAACAATGAGCAGTTCTTC
>-|TRBV19|TRBD2|TRBJ2-1
CASSTGTRGNNEQFF
TGTGCCAGTAGTACCGGGACTAGGGGGAACAATGAGCAGTTCTTC
>-|TRBV6-5|-|TRBJ1-5
CASTAGLGQPQHF
TGTGCCAGCACGGCGGGGCTGGGACAGCCCCAGCATTTT
>-|TRBV5-1|-|TRBJ1-2
CASSLGRDSGYTF
TGCGCCAGCAGCTTGGGCCGGGATAGCGGCTACACCTTC
>-|TRBV4-1|TRBD1|TRBJ1-6
CASSQDGQGVSYNSPLHF
TGCGCCAGCAGCCAAGACGGGCAGGGGGTTTCCTATAATTCACCCCTCCACTTT
>-|TRBV11-3|-|TRBJ2-1
CASSSDNEQFF
TGTGCCAGCAGCTCAGACAATGAGCAGTTCTTC
>-|TRBV27|TRBD1|TRBJ1-2
CASRETGGGVYGYTF
TGTGCCAGCAGGGAGACAGGGGGCGGTGTCTATGGCTACACCTTC
>-|TRBV29-1|TRBD2|TRBJ2-1
CSVLLAGAYNEQFF
TGCAGCGTCCTACTAGCGGGAGCCTACAATGAGCAGTTCTTC
>-|TRBV5-4|-|TRBJ1-4
CASSLYLDGANEKLFF
TGTGCCAGCAGCTTGTATTTAGACGGGGCTAATGAAAAACTGTTTTTT
>-|TRBV29-1|-|TRBJ2-2
CSVDAGYTGELFF
TGCAGCGTTGATGCGGGGTACACCGGGGAGCTGTTTTTT